This T cell receptor beta chain was observed in a study of cytomegalovirus exposure and HLA in healthy donors. Study summary: Among about 179 million T cells, an earlier analysis found roughly 100 million unique TCR beta sequences.

CDR1 is SQVTM and CDR2 is ANQGSEA in the germline V gene. This CDR3 has 15 residues. With V trimmed by 3 bases and J by 3 bases, 9 bases remained unmatched. The PCR had 60 Vbeta and 13 Jbeta primers. Under the authors' procedure: About 10 million of 75 million to 85 million unique TCR beta chains were shared, per a later count. TCRdb keeps only in-frame clones here, not all; method: immunoSEQ multiplex PCR. For V, J and clone size, that table is used; D and trimming come from the DNA. The sample consists of under 150,000 clones, roughly 80% of them appearing once. The rearrangement uses TRBV29-1 and TRBJ2-3, with 7 bases aligning to TRBD2. The receptor's source is a male donor in good health and CMV-seronegative. The specimen was PBMCs. The CDR3 region is CSVEGESGETDTQYF. The CDR3 DNA follows: TGCAGCGTTGAGGGGGAGAGCGGGGAGACAGATACGCAGTATTTT.